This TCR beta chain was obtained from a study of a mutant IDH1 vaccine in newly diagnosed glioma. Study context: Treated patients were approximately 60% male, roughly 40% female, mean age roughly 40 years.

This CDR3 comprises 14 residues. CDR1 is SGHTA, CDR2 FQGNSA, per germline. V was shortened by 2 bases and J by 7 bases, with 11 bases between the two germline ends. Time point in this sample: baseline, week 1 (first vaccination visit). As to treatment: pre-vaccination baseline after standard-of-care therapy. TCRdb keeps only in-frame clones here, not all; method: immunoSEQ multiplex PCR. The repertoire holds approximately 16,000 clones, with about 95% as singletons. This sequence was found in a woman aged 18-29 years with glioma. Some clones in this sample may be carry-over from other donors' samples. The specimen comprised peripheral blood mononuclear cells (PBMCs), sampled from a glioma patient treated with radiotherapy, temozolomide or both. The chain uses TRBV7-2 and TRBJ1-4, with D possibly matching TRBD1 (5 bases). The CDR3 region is CASSLFWDGEKLFF. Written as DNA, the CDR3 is TGTGCCAGCAGCTTATTTTGGGACGGTGAAAAACTGTTTTTT.